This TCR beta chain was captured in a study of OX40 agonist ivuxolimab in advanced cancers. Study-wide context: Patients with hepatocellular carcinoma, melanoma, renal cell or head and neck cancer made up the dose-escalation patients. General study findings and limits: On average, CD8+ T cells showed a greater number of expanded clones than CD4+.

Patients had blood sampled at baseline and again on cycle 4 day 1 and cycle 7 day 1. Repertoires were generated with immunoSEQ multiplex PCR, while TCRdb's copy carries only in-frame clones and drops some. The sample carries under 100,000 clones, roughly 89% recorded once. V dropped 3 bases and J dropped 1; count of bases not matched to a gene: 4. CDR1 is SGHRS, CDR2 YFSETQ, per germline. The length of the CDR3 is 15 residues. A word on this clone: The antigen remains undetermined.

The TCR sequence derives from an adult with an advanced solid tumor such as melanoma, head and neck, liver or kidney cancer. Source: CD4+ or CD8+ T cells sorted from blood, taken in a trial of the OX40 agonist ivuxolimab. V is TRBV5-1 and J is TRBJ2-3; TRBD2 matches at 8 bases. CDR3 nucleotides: TGCGCCAGCAGCTCTGTGACTAGCGGCACAGATACGCAGTATTTT. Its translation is CASSSVTSGTDTQYF.